This T cell receptor (beta chain) came from a study of human T cells and chemical hapten exposure. Turning to the study itself: Mostly female, the patients presented with alopecia areata, totalis or universalis. Study-wide findings and caveats: Every donor had alopecia, and their immune response may therefore differ from healthy people's. A positive correlation with patch test score was found for PT1 expanded TCR counts.

TCRdb redid the calling of the RACE reads with MiXCR, one entry per CDR3 protein. The table includes about 360,000 distinct CDR3 sequences, roughly 6.9% detected once. As to this clonotype: What it binds is unknown.

Time point indicated: patch test 1, 2 weeks after DPC sensitization. Treatment meaning: therapeutic diphenylcyclopropenone sensitization with weekly scalp DPC. Every donor had alopecia and was 18 to 70 years old; all were suitable for DPC. The CDR3 has 15 amino acids. V was pared by 1 base and J by 7 bases, with 9 bases of the junction left unmatched. The sample in question was whole blood, obtained in connection with sensitization to the hapten diphenylcyclopropenone (DPC). The chain combines TRBV12-3 or TRBV12-4 with TRBJ1-2; 7 positions match TRBD1. The source of this sequence is a woman younger than 35 with alopecia areata. Some clones in this sample may be carry-over from other donors' samples. DNA of the CDR3: TGTGCCAGCAGTTTAGGGGCAGGGGGTGTGGCTGGCTACACCTTC. Translating gives CASSLGAGGVAGYTF.